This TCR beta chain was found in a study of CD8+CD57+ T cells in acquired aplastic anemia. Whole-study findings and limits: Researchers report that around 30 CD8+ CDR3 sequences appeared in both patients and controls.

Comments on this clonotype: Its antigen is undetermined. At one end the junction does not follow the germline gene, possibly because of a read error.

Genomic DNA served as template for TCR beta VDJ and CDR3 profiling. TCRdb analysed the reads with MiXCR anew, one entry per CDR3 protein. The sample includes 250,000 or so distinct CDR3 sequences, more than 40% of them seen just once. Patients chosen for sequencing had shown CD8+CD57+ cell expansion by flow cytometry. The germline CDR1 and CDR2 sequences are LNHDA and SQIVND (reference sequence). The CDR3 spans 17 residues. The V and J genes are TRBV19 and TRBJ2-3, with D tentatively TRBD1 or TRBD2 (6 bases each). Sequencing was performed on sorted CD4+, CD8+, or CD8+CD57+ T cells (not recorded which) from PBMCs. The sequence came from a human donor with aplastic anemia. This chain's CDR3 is CAGSSSAGQGGTDTQYF. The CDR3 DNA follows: TGTGCCGGTAGTTCCTCGGCGGGACAAGGGGGCACAGATACGCAGTATTTT.